These 23 T cell receptor beta chains share one sample of origin, sequenced in a study of regulatory T cells in long-lasting Graves disease. Time point defined: persistent/refractory GD, antithyroid drugs over 5 years with positive TRAb. RNA from PBMCs was the source of the TCR library. Arm-PCR of CDR3 regions with iRepertoire HTBI primers generated TCR beta libraries. TCRdb passed the multiplex PCR reads through MiXCR, listing each CDR3 protein once. The data contain about 460,000 distinct CDR3 sequences, about 22% of them seen just once; the ten biggest clones take up 10% to 15%. The source material was peripheral blood mononuclear cells (PBMCs), sampled when the disease was refractory, from a patient treated with antithyroid drugs. The source is a female donor with Graves disease.

The sample holds one count of this clonotype. The V and J genes are TRBV9 and TRBJ2-1; TRBD1 aligns across 10 bases. Trimming took 3 bases from V and 5 from J; bases not matched to a gene: 5. CDR1 SGDLS and CDR2 YYNGEE come from the germline V gene. The CDR3 is 15 amino acids. The CDR3 region is CASSGRTGGNNEQFF. CDR3 DNA: TGTGCCAGCAGCGGACGGACAGGGGGGAACAATGAGCAGTTCTTC.

Only a few counts were recorded for this clonotype. The chain recombines TRBV6-5 with TRBJ2-3, with D unclear. V was clipped by 0 bases and J by 0 bases, with 10 bases between them. The CDR3 is 16 amino acids. Looked up from germline, CDR1 is MNHEY and CDR2 is SVGAGI. The CDR3 loop is CASSYSYSESTDTQYF. CDR3 sequence (DNA): TGTGCCAGCAGTTACTCGTACTCGGAGAGCACAGATACGCAGTATTTT.

This clonotype appeared many times. The rearrangement uses TRBV28 and TRBJ2-6; D gene uncertain. Germline V gives CDR1 MDHEN, CDR2 SYDVKM. V was trimmed by 1 base and J by 2 bases, leaving 6 bases between them. This CDR3 has 15 residues. CDR3 region: CASSLSAAGANVLTF. CDR3 nucleotides: TGTGCCAGCAGTTTATCCGCAGCTGGGGCCAACGTCCTGACTTTC.

The gene calls are TRBV6-1 and TRBJ2-2; 10 nucleotides agree with TRBD1. Germline V gives CDR1 MNHNS, CDR2 SASEGT. The CDR3 is 16 residues long. V shed 9 bases, J shed 5 bases, and the junction held 12 bases outside the gene matches. The CDR3 is CASFGRQGAMTGELFF. In nucleotides, the CDR3 is TGTGCCAGTTTTGGGAGACAGGGGGCGATGACCGGGGAGCTGTTTTTT.

The rearrangement links TRBV10-3 to TRBJ1-4; D is undetermined. V was pared by 3 bases and J by 0 bases, with 8 bases between. The germline gives CDR1 ENHRY, CDR2 SYGVKD. The CDR3 is 15 residues long. The CDR3 bases are TGTGCCATCAGTGAAGGCCCTGCAACTAATGAAAAACTGTTTTTT. This codes for CAISEGPATNEKLFF.

This clonotype is a singleton in its sample. The chain employs TRBV5-6 and TRBJ2-1, with D hard to call. Between the trimmed V and J ends, which lost 0 bases and 4 bases, there was a span of 11 bases. Germline-derived CDR1 and CDR2 are SGHDT and YYEEEE. CDR3 length: 15 residues. The CDR3 loop is CASSLDLMGYNEQFF. The CDR3 nucleotides read TGTGCCAGCAGCTTGGACTTAATGGGGTACAATGAGCAGTTCTTC.

A word on this clonotype: Given a much more abundant clone one base away, this may be a read error. The rearrangement joins TRBV28 to TRBJ2-6; D assignment may be TRBD1 or TRBD2 (5 bases each). CDR1 is MDHEN, CDR2 SYDVKM, per germline. V was cut by 5 bases and J by 0 bases, with 20 bases left in between. This CDR3 comprises 19 residues. The CDR3 DNA reads as TGTGCCAGCAGTCCCAGGACGGGGCCTGGAGTCTCTGGGGCCAACGTCCTGACTTTC. It specifies CASSPRTGPGVSGANVLTF.

In this sample, this clonotype turned up a few times. V usage is TRBV28 and J usage is TRBJ1-4; 9 bases match TRBD1. The CDR3 is 15 residues long. Germline lookup yields CDR1 MDHEN and CDR2 SYDVKM. V was clipped by 6 bases and J by 8 bases; unmatched bases: 10. The CDR3 spells CASSLPGQGGEKLFF. The CDR3 nucleotides are TGTGCCAGCAGCTTACCGGGACAGGGTGGCGAAAAACTGTTTTTT. Combining the CDR3 with reference TRBV28 and TRBJ1-4 gives the whole variable domain DVKVTQSSRYLVKRTGEKVFLECVQDMDHENMFWYRQDPGLGLRLIYFSYDVKMKEKGDIPEGYSVSREKKERFSLILESASTNQTSMYLCASSLPGQGGEKLFFGSGTQLSVL.

The gene calls are TRBV2 and TRBJ2-2, with 16 bases identical to TRBD2. Germline V gives CDR1 SNHLY, CDR2 FYNNEI. The CDR3 extends over 16 amino acids. V trimming: 6 bases; J trimming: 6 bases; junction bases outside the gene matches: 4. The CDR3 sequence: CASRPGLAGGAGELFF. CDR3 sequence (DNA): TGTGCCAGCAGACCGGGACTAGCGGGGGGGGCCGGGGAGCTGTTTTTT.

This chain connects TRBV19 to TRBJ1-5; D possibly corresponds to TRBD1 (5 bases). The V gene lost 4 bases and the J gene lost 4 bases, with 14 bases spanning the gap. There are 15 residues in the CDR3. Per the germline V gene, CDR1 is LNHDA and CDR2 is SQIVND (reference sequence). CDR3 sequence reads: CASSKQAWGNQPQHF. The CDR3 DNA reads TGTGCCAGTAGTAAACAGGCATGGGGAAATCAGCCCCAGCATTTT.

The table lists this clonotype with many counts. This chain joins TRBV28 and TRBJ2-2; the D gene is possibly TRBD1 (5 bases). V lost 6 bases and J 8 bases, leaving 10 bases between the germline ends. The CDR3 totals 12 residues. Per the germline V gene, CDR1 is MDHEN and CDR2 is SYDVKM. The CDR3 DNA reads as TGTGCCAGCAGCTTAGGGGATGGGGAGCTGTTTTTT. Its translation is CASSLGDGELFF.

This clonotype was counted many times. The gene calls are TRBV2 and TRBJ1-5; 7 nucleotides agree with TRBD1. Losses at the gene ends were 6 bases for V and 2 bases for J; bases not matched to a gene: 4. There are 14 residues in the CDR3. The germline V gene has CDR1 SNHLY and CDR2 FYNNEI. CDR3 amino acids: CASRVTGGNQPQHF. CDR3 in DNA: TGTGCCAGCAGGGTAACAGGGGGCAATCAGCCCCAGCATTTT.

The chain is built from TRBV18 and TRBJ1-2; D is undetermined. Germline assignment: CDR1 KGHSH and CDR2 LQKENI. V was pared by 4 bases and J by 6 bases, with 12 bases between. This CDR3 has 13 residues. The CDR3 region is CASSQSDSDGYTF. In DNA form, the CDR3 reads TGTGCCAGCTCACAGTCTGACTCTGATGGCTACACCTTC.

This chain joins TRBV5-1 and TRBJ2-7, with D maybe TRBD1 (6 bases). The CDR3 is 14 residues long. Germline loops: CDR1 SGHRS, CDR2 YFSETQ. Trimming took off 3 bases at V and 2 bases at J, with 12 bases between the two ends. The CDR3 bases are TGCGCCAGCAGCTCAGGACAGACGACCTACGAGCAGTACTTC. It encodes CASSSGQTTYEQYF.

This clonotype was seen repeatedly, ten times or more. As DNA, the CDR3 is TGTGCCAGCAGCTCAGGGTCGGTGCGCGAGCAGTACTTC. Translation gives CASSSGSVREQYF. The rearrangement uses TRBV2 and TRBJ2-7, with TRBD1 as a possible D gene (5 bases). V lost 6 bases to trimming and J lost 6 bases, with 15 bases between them. Germline V gene data show CDR1 as SNHLY and CDR2 as FYNNEI. CDR3 size: 13 residues.

The chain couples TRBV28 to TRBJ2-3; D gene uncertain. Germline CDR1 MDHEN, CDR2 SYDVKM. The CDR3 is made up of 16 amino acids. Trimming stripped 5 bases from V and 4 bases from J, with 19 bases between. For the CDR3, the DNA is TGTGCCAGCAGTCTCTCTTTGGTAGAGATAGCAGATACGCAGTATTTT. It yields the protein CASSLSLVEIADTQYF.

Ten or more counts support this clonotype. The rearrangement joins TRBV12-3 or TRBV12-4 to TRBJ2-7; D is unclear. Trimming pared 5 bases from V and 2 bases from J, leaving 13 bases between. The CDR3 sequence is 14 residues long. As DNA, the CDR3 is TGTGCCAGCAGTCAACAGCTTATACCCTACGAGCAGTACTTC. It is translated as CASSQQLIPYEQYF.

The chain has TRBV11-2 and TRBJ2-3; 10 bases map to TRBD2. The CDR3 length is 18 residues. Germline V gene sequence: CDR1 SGHAT, CDR2 FQNNGV. V dropped 2 bases and J dropped 4; count of bases not matched to a gene: 12. The CDR3 protein is CASSLLSGRTYLADTQYF. In nucleotides, the CDR3 is TGTGCCAGCAGCTTACTTAGCGGGAGGACTTATCTCGCAGATACGCAGTATTTT.

This clonotype occurred once. The chain recombines TRBV7-2 with TRBJ2-3, with 7 bases identical to TRBD2. CDR1 SGHTA and CDR2 FQGNSA come from the germline V gene. The CDR3 is 15 amino acids. The V gene end was trimmed by 4 bases and the J gene end by 4 bases; junction bases not matched to a gene: 8. CDR3 DNA: TGTGCCAGCAGCTGGAGCGGGGAAGGGGCAGATACGCAGTATTTT. Translation gives CASSWSGEGADTQYF.

This clonotype was found many times. The V call is TRBV12-3 or TRBV12-4, the J call TRBJ2-2; D unresolved. CDR3 size: 14 residues. Trimming cost V 6 bases and J 0 bases, with 8 bases left between them. CDR3 in amino acids: CASSFGTNTGELFF. The CDR3, as DNA: TGTGCCAGCAGCTTCGGCACGAACACCGGGGAGCTGTTTTTT.

DNA of the CDR3: TGTGCCAGCAGCCCCTCGGGGTGGCACACAGATACGCAGTATTTT. Translated, it gives CASSPSGWHTDTQYF. The chain employs TRBV16 and TRBJ2-3, with a possible D match to TRBD2 (5 bases). The length of the CDR3 is 15 residues. CDR1 and CDR2 (germline): KGHSY, FQNENV. The ends were cut back, 4 bases at V and 2 bases at J, with 13 bases in the middle.

A few counts support this clonotype. The genes are TRBV9 and TRBJ2-7; a possible D gene is TRBD2 (6 bases). The germline V gene has CDR1 SGDLS and CDR2 YYNGEE. The CDR3 has 16 amino acids. V lost 0 bases and J lost 0, with 13 bases in between. Written as DNA, the CDR3 is TGTGCCAGCAGCGTAGGGGCGGGAACCTACTCCTACGAGCAGTACTTC. Its translation is CASSVGAGTYSYEQYF.

This clonotype showed up many times. This chain uses TRBV10-3 with TRBJ2-5, with no clear D. The CDR3 has 14 amino acids. The ends were cut back, 0 bases at V and 4 bases at J, with 9 bases in the middle. Germline values: CDR1 ENHRY, CDR2 SYGVKD. CDR3 sequence: CAISESTIRETQYF. CDR3 sequence (DNA): TGTGCCATCAGTGAGTCGACGATTCGAGAGACCCAGTACTTC.